This TCR beta chain derives from a study of T cell responses to AZD1222 COVID-19 vaccine. General study findings and limits: Clonal diversity was possibly underestimated, and white British individuals and females predominated among donors. CD4 TCRs covered the whole spike, strongest at regions 160-218 and 743-854. Spike-specific TCR breadth and depth both grew after two AZD1222 doses. Without day 14 samples, only post-peak T cell repertoires were studied.

For this clone: Antigen unknown.

Germline CDR1 is MNHEY and CDR2 is SVGAGI. V shed 7 bases and J shed 2 bases, with 11 bases lying between them. The CDR3 is 13 amino acids. This table comes from immunoSEQ multiplex PCR, and its TCRdb copy is limited to in-frame clones, with some not included. The table records some 250,000 clones, around 93% of them present only once. The sequence was obtained from an adult who received the AZD1222 COVID-19 vaccine. This material consisted of peripheral blood, taken 28 days after the second AZD1222 dose. The V gene is TRBV6-5, the J gene TRBJ1-2; D ambiguous. The CDR3: CASTSPPNYGYTF. The CDR3 coding sequence is TGTGCCAGCACAAGCCCCCCGAACTATGGCTACACCTTC.